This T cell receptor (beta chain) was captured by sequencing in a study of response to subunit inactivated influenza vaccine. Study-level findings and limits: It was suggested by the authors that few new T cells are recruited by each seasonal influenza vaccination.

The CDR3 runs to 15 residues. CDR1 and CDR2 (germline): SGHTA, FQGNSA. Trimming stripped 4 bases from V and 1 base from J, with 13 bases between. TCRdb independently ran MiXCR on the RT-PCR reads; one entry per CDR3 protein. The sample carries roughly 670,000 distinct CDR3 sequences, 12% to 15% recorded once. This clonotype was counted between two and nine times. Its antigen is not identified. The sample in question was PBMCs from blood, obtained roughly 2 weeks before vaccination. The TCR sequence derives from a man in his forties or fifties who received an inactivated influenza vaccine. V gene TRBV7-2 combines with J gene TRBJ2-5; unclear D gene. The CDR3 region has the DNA TGTGCCAGCAGCTCCCGGGCTAGTCCCCAAGAGACCCAGTACTTC. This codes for CASSSRASPQETQYF.